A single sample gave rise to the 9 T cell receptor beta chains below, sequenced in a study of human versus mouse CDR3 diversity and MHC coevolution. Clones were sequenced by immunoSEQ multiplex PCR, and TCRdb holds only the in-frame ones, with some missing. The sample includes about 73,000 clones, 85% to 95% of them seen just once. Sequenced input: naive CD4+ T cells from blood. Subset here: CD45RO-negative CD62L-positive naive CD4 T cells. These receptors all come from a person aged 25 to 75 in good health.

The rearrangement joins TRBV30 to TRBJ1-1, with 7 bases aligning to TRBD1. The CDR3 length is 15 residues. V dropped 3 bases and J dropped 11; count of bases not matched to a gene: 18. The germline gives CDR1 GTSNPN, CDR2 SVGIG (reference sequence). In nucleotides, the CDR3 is TGTGCCTGGAGCTCTCCTTCCGGGACAGCCTTTTTGGCTTTCTTT. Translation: CAWSSPSGTAFLAFF.

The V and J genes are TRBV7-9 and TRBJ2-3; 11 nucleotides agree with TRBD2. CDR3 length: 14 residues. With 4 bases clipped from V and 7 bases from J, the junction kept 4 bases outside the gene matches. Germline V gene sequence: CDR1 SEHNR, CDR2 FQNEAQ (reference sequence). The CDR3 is CASSSLAGGYTQYF. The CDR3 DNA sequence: TGTGCCAGCAGCTCCCTAGCGGGAGGATATACGCAGTATTTT.

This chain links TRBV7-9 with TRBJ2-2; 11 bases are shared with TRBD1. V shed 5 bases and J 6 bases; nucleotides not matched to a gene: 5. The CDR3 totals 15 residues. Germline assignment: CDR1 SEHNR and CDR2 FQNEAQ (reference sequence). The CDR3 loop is CASSHRDRGAGELFF. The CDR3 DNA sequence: TGTGCCAGCAGCCACAGGGACAGGGGGGCCGGGGAGCTGTTTTTT.

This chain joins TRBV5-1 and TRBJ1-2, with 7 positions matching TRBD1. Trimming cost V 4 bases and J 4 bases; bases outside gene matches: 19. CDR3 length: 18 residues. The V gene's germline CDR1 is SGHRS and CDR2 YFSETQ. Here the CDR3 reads CASSKRSGTERASYGYTF. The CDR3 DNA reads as TGCGCCAGCAGCAAACGTTCCGGGACAGAGCGAGCCAGCTATGGCTACACCTTC.

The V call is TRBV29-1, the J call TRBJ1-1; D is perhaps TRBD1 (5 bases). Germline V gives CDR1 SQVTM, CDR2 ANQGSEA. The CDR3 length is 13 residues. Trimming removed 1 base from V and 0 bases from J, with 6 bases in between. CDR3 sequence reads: CSVEGRVNTEAFF. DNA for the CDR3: TGCAGCGTTGAAGGCAGGGTGAACACTGAAGCTTTCTTT.

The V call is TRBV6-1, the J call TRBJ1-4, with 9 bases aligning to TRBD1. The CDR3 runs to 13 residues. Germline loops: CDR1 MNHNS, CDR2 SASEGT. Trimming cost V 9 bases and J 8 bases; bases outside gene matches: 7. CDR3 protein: CASLGQGDEKLFF. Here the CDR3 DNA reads TGTGCCAGTTTGGGACAGGGAGACGAAAAACTGTTTTTT.

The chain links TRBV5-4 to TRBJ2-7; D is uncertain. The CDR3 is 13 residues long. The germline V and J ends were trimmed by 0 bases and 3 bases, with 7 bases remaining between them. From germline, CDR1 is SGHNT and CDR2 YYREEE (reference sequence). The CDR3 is CASSLGYGYEQYF. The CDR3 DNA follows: TGTGCCAGCAGCTTGGGGTACGGCTACGAGCAGTACTTC.

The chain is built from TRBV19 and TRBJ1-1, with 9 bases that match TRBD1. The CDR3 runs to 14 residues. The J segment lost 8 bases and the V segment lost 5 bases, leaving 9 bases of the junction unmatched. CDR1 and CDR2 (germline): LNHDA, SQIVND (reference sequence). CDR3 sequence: CASSPGQGLTEAFF. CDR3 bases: TGTGCCAGTAGTCCGGGACAGGGTTTGACAGAAGCTTTCTTT.

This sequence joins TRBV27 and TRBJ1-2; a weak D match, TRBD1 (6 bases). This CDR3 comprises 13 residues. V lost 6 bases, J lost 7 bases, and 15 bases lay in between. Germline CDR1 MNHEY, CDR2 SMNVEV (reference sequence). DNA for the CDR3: TGTGCCAGCAGGGACACAGGGAGCGCTGGCTACACCTTC. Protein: CASRDTGSAGYTF.